The 7 T cell receptor beta chains in this list originate from one sample, sequenced in a study of Ad26.COV2.S vaccination and SARS-CoV-2 variants. Only in-frame clones appear in the TCRdb table, and some are missing; sequencing was by immunoSEQ multiplex PCR. Found here are about 370,000 clones, 70% to 90% of them singletons; the top ten hold under 2%. Treatment in this sample: some 20 received Ad26.COV2.S at low or high dose, single or two shots; about 5 received placebo; per-sample allocation not given. At day 63 after the first vaccine or placebo injection, samples were drawn. The specimen was peripheral blood, collected in a trial of Ad26.COV2.S vaccine versus placebo. The receptors originated from a person between 18 and 65 years old who received the Ad26.COV2.S COVID-19 vaccine or a placebo.

This rearrangement joins TRBV29-1 to TRBJ1-1, with D perhaps matching TRBD1 (5 bases). Trimming left V 4 bases short and J 1 base short, with 7 bases between. CDR1 is SQVTM and CDR2 is ANQGSEA in the germline V gene. CDR3 size: 12 residues. CDR3 nucleotide sequence: TGCAGCGTTGTGGGGGAGAACACTGAAGCTTTCTTT. Its protein product is CSVVGENTEAFF.

The chain uses TRBV14 and TRBJ2-7; D gene uncertain. Germline CDR1 and CDR2: SGHDN and FVKESK. CDR3 size: 14 residues. Trimming stripped 1 base from V and 1 base from J, with 8 bases between. DNA for the CDR3: TGTGCCAGCAGCCAAGGTGGCCCTTCCTACGAGCAGTACTTC. Amino acids: CASSQGGPSYEQYF.

The gene calls are TRBV28 and TRBJ2-1, with TRBD1 as a possible D gene (6 bases). V lost 5 bases, J lost 8 bases, and 13 bases lay in between. The V gene's germline CDR1 is MDHEN and CDR2 SYDVKM. The CDR3 is 13 residues long. The CDR3 DNA reads TGTGCCAGCAGTCCACAGGGTATCGATGAGCAGTTCTTC. It specifies CASSPQGIDEQFF. The full variable domain, its missing parts supplied by reference TRBV28 and TRBJ2-1, is DVKVTQSSRYLVKRTGEKVFLECVQDMDHENMFWYRQDPGLGLRLIYFSYDVKMKEKGDIPEGYSVSREKKERFSLILESASTNQTSMYLCASSPQGIDEQFFGPGTRLTVL.

The chain combines TRBV28 with TRBJ2-2; TRBD1 aligns across 7 bases. J was trimmed by 1 base and V by 6 bases; bases with no gene match: 8. There are 16 residues in the CDR3. Germline-derived CDR1 and CDR2 are MDHEN and SYDVKM. CDR3: CASSLQGWGNTGELFF. CDR3 in DNA: TGTGCCAGCAGCCTACAGGGGTGGGGGAACACCGGGGAGCTGTTTTTT. The full variable domain, completed using reference TRBV28 and TRBJ2-2, is DVKVTQSSRYLVKRTGEKVFLECVQDMDHENMFWYRQDPGLGLRLIYFSYDVKMKEKGDIPEGYSVSREKKERFSLILESASTNQTSMYLCASSLQGWGNTGELFFGEGSRLTVL.

The V and J genes are TRBV30 and TRBJ2-7; D uncertain. Germline V lookup: CDR1 GTSNPN, CDR2 SVGIG (reference sequence). Trimming removed 2 bases at V and 3 bases at J, with 8 bases between. This CDR3 contains 12 residues. CDR3 amino acids: CAWSSSSYEQYF. The CDR3, as DNA: TGTGCCTGGAGTTCTAGTAGCTACGAGCAGTACTTC.

The gene calls are TRBV7-3 and TRBJ2-1, with 10 bases fitting TRBD2. There are 15 residues in the CDR3. Germline loops: CDR1 SGHTA, CDR2 FQGTGA. V lost 2 bases and J lost 6; bases outside the gene matches: 4. For the CDR3, the DNA is TGTGCCAGCAGCTTACTAGCGGGAGCTTTCAATGAGCAGTTCTTC. It codes for CASSLLAGAFNEQFF.

This chain uses TRBV5-1 with TRBJ2-3; weak D call: TRBD2 (6 bases). V lost 3 bases to trimming and J lost 6 bases, with 17 bases between them. Germline V lookup: CDR1 SGHRS, CDR2 YFSETQ. The CDR3 covers 15 residues. This CDR3 is CASSSKLTSLDTQYF. Here the CDR3 DNA reads TGCGCCAGCAGCTCCAAACTGACTAGTTTGGATACGCAGTATTTT.